Following are 3 T cell receptor beta chains from one sample sequenced in a study of blood T cell dynamics during melanoma immunotherapy. TCRdb's copy holds only in-frame clones and misses some; the assay was immunoSEQ multiplex PCR. Among nearly 7,000 clones, 70% to 90% were seen once, and the ten largest hold 30% to 35%. The time point: week 3, after first cycle of checkpoint inhibitor. Source: blood, taken from a patient treated with checkpoint blockade. All receptors derive from a human donor with melanoma. Some clones in this sample may be carry-over from other donors' samples.

The CDR3 is CASSLGIAEQETQYF. DNA of the CDR3: TGTGCCAGCAGTCTCGGGATTGCAGAACAAGAGACCCAGTACTTC. V is TRBV2 and J is TRBJ2-5, with D possibly matching TRBD2 (5 bases). The CDR3 is 15 residues long. Germline V gene data show CDR1 as SNHLY and CDR2 as FYNNEI. Trimming removed 5 bases at V and 2 bases at J, with 15 bases between.

By sample share, this clone is large. V and J are TRBV28 and TRBJ2-7; TRBD2 matches 10 bases. V shed 5 bases, J shed 2 bases, and the junction held 3 bases outside the gene matches. There are 14 residues in the CDR3. Germline V gives CDR1 MDHEN, CDR2 SYDVKM. CDR3 protein: CASSPGTSAYEQYF. The CDR3 DNA sequence: TGTGCCAGCAGTCCCGGGACTAGCGCCTACGAGCAGTACTTC.

In this sample, this clone turned up a few times. The chain couples TRBV19 to TRBJ1-5; D not resolved. V shed 5 bases and J shed 7 bases, with 9 bases lying between them. The CDR3 extends over 12 amino acids. Germline CDR1 is LNHDA and CDR2 is SQIVND (reference sequence). CDR3 protein: CASSSSSQPQHF. The CDR3 DNA follows: TGTGCCAGTAGTTCCTCGAGCCAGCCCCAGCATTTT. Variable domain in full (rest from reference TRBV19 and TRBJ1-5): DGGITQSPKYLFRKEGQNVTLSCEQNLNHDAMYWYRQDPGQGLRLIYYSQIVNDFQKGDIAEGYSVSREKKESFPLTVTSAQKNPTAFYLCASSSSSQPQHFGDGTRLSIL.